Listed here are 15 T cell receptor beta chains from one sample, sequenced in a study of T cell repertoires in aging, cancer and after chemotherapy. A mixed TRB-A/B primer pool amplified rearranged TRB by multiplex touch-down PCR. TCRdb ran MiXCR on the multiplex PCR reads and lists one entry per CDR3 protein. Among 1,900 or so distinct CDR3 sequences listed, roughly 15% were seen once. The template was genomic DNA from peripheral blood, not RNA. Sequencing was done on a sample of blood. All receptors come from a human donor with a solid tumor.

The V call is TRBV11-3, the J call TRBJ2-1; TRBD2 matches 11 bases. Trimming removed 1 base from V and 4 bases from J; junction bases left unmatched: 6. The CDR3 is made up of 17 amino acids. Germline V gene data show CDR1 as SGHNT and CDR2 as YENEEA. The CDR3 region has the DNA TGTGCCAGCAGCTTAGGGGTAGCGGGGGGGCGTTACAATGAGCAGTTCTTC. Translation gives CASSLGVAGGRYNEQFF.

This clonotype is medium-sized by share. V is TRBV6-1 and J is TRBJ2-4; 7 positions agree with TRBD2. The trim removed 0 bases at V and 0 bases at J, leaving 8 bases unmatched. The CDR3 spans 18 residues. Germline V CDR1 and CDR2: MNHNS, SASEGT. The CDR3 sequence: CASSEAGGGGLAKNIQYF. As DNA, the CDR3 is TGTGCCAGCAGTGAAGCAGGCGGGGGAGGGCTAGCCAAAAACATTCAGTACTTC.

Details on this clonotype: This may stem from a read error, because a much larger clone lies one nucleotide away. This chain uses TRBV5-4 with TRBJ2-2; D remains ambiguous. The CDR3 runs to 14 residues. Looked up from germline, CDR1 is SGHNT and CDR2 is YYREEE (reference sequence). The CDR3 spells CASSLISNTVELFF. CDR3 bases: TGTGCCAGCAGCTTAATAAGCAATACCGTGGAGCTGTTTTTT.

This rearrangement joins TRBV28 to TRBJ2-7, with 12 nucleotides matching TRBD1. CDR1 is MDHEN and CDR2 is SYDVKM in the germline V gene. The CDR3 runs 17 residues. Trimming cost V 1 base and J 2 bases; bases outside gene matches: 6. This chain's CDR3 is CASSLSGGTGGPYEQYF. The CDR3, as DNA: TGTGCCAGCAGTTTATCCGGCGGGACAGGGGGCCCCTACGAGCAGTACTTC. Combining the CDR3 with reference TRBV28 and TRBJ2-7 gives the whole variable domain DVKVTQSSRYLVKRTGEKVFLECVQDMDHENMFWYRQDPGLGLRLIYFSYDVKMKEKGDIPEGYSVSREKKERFSLILESASTNQTSMYLCASSLSGGTGGPYEQYFGPGTRLTVT.

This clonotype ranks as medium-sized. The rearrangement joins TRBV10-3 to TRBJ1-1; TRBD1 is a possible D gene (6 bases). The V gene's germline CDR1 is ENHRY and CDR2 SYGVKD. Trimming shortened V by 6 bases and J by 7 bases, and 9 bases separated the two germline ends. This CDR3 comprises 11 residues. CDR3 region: CAIRNRDEAFF. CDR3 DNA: TGTGCCATCAGAAACAGGGATGAAGCTTTCTTT.

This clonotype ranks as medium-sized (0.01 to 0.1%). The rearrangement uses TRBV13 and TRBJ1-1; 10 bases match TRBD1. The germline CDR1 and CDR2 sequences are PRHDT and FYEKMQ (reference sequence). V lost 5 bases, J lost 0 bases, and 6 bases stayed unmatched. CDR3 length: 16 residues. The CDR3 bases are TGTGCCAGCAGCCCGGACAGGGGGGGAATGAACACTGAAGCTTTCTTT. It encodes CASSPDRGGMNTEAFF.

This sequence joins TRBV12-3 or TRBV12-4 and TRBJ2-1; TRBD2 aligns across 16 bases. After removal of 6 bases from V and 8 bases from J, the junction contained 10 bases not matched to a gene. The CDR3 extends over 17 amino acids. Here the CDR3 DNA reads TGTGCCAGCAGCGCCGGGACTAGCGGGAGGGCCAGGGATGAGCAGTTCTTC. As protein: CASSAGTSGRARDEQFF.

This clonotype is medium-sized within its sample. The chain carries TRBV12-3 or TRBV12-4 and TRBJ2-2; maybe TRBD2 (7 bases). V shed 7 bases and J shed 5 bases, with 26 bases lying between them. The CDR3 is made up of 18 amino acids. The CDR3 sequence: CASNFGPGQRAGTGELFF. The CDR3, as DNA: TGTGCCAGCAATTTCGGGCCCGGACAGCGAGCGGGGACCGGGGAGCTGTTTTTT.

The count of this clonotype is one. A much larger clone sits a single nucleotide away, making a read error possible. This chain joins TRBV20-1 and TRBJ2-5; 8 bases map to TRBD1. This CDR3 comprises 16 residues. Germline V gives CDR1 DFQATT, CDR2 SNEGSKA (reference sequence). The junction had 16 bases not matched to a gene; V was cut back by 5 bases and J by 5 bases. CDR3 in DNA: TGCAGTGCTTCGCAGGGGCAGGGGGCGCCGGGGGAGACCCAGTACTTC. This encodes CSASQGQGAPGETQYF.

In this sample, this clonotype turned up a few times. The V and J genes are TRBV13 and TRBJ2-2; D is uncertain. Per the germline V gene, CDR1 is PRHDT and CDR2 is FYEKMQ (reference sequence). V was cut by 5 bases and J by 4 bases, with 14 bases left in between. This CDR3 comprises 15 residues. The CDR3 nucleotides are TGTGCCAGCAGCCTCCGGGTCGCCTTCACCGGGGAGCTGTTTTTT. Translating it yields CASSLRVAFTGELFF.

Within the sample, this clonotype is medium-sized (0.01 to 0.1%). The CDR3 bases are TGTGCCAGCTCCCGGACAGGGCTGAACACTGAAGCTTTCTTT. This codes for CASSRTGLNTEAFF. V and J are TRBV6-2 or TRBV6-3 and TRBJ1-1; TRBD1 matches at 8 bases. This CDR3 has 14 amino acids. Germline V gene sequence: CDR1 MNHEY, CDR2 SVGEGT. The ends lost 8 bases at V and 0 bases at J; junction bases unmatched: 5.

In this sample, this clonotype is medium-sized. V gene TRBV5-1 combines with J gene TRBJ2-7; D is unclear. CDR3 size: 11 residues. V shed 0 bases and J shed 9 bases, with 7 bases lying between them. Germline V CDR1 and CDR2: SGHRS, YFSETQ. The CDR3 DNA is TGCGCCAGCAGCTTGGGCTCGTGGCAGTACTTC. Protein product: CASSLGSWQYF.

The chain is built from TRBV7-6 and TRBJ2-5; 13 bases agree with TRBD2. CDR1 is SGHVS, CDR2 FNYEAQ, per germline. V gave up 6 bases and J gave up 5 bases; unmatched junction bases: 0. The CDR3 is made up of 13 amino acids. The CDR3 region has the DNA TGTGCCAGCAGGACTAGCGGGAGGGAGACCCAGTACTTC. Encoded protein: CASRTSGRETQYF.

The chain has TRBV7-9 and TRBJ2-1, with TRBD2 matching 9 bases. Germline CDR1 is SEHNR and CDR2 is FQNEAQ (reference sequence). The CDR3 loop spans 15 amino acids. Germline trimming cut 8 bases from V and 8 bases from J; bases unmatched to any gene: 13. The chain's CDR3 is CASSPESSGDYEQFF. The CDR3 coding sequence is TGTGCCAGCTCTCCAGAGTCTAGCGGGGATTATGAGCAGTTCTTC. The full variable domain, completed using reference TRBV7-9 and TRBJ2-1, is DTGVSQNPRHKITKRGQNVTFRCDPISEHNRLYWYRQTLGQGPEFLTYFQNEAQLEKSRLLSDRFSAERPKGSFSTLEIQRTEQGDSAMYLCASSPESSGDYEQFFGPGTRLTVL.

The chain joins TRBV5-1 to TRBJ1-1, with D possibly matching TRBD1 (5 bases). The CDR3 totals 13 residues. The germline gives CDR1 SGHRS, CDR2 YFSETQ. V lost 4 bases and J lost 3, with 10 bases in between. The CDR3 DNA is TGCGCCAGCAGCGTATCGACAGACACTGAAGCTTTCTTT. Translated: CASSVSTDTEAFF.